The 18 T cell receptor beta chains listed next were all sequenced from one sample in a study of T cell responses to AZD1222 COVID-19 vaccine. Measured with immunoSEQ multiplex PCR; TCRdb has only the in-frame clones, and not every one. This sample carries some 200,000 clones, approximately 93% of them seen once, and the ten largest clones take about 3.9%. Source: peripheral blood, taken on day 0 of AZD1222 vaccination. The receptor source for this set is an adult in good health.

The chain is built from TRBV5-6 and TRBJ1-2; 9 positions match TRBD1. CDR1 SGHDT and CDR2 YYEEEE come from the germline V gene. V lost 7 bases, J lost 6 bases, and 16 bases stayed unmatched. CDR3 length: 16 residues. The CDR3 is CASAPGGWGQGHGYTF. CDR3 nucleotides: TGTGCCAGCGCACCCGGGGGCTGGGGACAGGGCCATGGCTACACCTTC.

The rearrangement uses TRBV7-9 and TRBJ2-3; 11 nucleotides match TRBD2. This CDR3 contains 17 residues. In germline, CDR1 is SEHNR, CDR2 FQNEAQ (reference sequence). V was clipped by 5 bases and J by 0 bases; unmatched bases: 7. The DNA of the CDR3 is TGTGCCAGCAGCCCTTCCAGACTAGCGGGGAGCACAGATACGCAGTATTTT. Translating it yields CASSPSRLAGSTDTQYF. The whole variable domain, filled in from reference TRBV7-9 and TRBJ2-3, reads DTGVSQNPRHKITKRGQNVTFRCDPISEHNRLYWYRQTLGQGPEFLTYFQNEAQLEKSRLLSDRFSAERPKGSFSTLEIQRTEQGDSAMYLCASSPSRLAGSTDTQYFGPGTRLTVL.

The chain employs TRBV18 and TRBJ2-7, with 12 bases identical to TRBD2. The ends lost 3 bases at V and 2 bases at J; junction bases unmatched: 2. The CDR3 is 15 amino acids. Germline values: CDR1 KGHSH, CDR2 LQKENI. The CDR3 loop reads CASSPSSGRAYEQYF. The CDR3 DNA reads TGTGCCAGCTCACCCTCTAGCGGGAGGGCCTACGAGCAGTACTTC.

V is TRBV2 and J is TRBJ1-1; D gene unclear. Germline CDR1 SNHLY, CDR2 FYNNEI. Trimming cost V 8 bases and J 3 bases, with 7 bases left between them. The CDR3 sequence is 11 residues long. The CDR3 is CASQPHTEAFF. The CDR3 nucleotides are TGTGCCAGCCAACCCCACACTGAAGCTTTCTTT.

CDR3 sequence: CASSLAGQGGYGYTF. CDR3 in DNA: TGCGCCAGCAGCTTGGCCGGACAGGGCGGCTATGGCTACACCTTC. The rearrangement joins TRBV5-1 to TRBJ1-2, with 8 positions matching TRBD1. The CDR3 runs 15 residues. V lost 0 bases and J lost 4; bases outside the gene matches: 5. Germline assignment: CDR1 SGHRS and CDR2 YFSETQ.

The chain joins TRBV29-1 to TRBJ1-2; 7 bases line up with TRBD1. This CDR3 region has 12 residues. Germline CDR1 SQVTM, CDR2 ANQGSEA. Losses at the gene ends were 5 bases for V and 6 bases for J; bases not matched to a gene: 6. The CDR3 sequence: CSVNPGGDGYTF. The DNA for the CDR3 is TGCAGCGTTAATCCAGGGGGGGATGGCTACACCTTC. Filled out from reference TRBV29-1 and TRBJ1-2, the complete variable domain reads SAVISQKPSRDICQRGTSLTIQCQVDSQVTMMFWYRQQPGQSLTLIATANQGSEATYESGFVIDKFPISRPNLTFSTLTVSNMSPEDSSIYLCSVNPGGDGYTFGSGTRLTVV.

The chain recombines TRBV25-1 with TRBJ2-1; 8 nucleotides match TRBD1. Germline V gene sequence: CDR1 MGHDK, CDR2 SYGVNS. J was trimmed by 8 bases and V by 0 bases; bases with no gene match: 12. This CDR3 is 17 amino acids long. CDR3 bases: TGTGCCAGCAGTGAATATTATGTGACAGGGGTTTTGGATGAGCAGTTCTTC. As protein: CASSEYYVTGVLDEQFF.

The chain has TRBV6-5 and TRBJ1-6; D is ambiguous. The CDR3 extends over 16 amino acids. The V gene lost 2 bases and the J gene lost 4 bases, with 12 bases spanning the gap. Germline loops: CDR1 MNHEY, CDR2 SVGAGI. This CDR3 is CASSYEGSVYNSPLHF. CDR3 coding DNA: TGTGCCAGCAGTTACGAGGGAAGTGTATATAATTCACCCCTCCACTTT.

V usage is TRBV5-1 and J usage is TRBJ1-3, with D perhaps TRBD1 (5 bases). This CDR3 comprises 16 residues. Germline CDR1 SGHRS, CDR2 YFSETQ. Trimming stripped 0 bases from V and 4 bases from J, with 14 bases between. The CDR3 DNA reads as TGCGCCAGCAGCTTGGTCACCCACGGGGCCGGAAACACCATATATTTT. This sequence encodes CASSLVTHGAGNTIYF.

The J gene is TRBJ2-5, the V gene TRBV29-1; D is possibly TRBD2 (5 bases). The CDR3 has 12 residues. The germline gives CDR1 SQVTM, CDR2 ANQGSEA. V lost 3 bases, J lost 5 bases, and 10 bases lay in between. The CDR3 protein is CSVERSGETQYF. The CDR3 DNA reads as TGCAGCGTTGAGAGGAGCGGCGAGACCCAGTACTTC. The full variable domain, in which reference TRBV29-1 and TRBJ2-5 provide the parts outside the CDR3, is SAVISQKPSRDICQRGTSLTIQCQVDSQVTMMFWYRQQPGQSLTLIATANQGSEATYESGFVIDKFPISRPNLTFSTLTVSNMSPEDSSIYLCSVERSGETQYFGPGTRLLVL.

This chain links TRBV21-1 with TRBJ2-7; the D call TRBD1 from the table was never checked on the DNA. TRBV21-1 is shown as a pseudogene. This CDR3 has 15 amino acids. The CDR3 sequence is CASSKETGASYEQYF. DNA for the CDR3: TGTGCCAGCAGCAAAGAGACAGGGGCCTCCTACGAGCAGTACTTC.

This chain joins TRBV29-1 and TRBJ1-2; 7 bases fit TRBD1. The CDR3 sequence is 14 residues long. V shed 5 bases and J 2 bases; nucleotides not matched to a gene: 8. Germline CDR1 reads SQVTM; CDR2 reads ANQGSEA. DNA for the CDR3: TGCAGCGTTTCGGGACAGCAGGGGAACTATGGCTACACCTTC. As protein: CSVSGQQGNYGYTF.

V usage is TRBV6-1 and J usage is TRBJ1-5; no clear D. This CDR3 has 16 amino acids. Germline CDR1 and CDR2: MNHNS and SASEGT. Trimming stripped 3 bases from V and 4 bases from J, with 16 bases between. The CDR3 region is CASSENRAVGNQPQHF. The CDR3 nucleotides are TGTGCCAGCAGTGAGAACCGGGCCGTGGGGAATCAGCCCCAGCATTTT.

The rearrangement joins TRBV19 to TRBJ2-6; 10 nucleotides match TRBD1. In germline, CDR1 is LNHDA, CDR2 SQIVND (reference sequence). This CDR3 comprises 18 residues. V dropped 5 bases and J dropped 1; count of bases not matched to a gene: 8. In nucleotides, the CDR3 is TGTGCCAGTAGTGCTGGGACAGGGGTTACTTCTGGGGCCAACGTCCTGACTTTC. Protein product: CASSAGTGVTSGANVLTF.

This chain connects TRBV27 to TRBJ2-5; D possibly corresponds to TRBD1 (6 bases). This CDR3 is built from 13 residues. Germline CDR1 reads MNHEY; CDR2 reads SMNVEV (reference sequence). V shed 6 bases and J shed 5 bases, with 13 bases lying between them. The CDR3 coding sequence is TGTGCCAGCAGGGGACACACCCAGGAGACCCAGTACTTC. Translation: CASRGHTQETQYF.

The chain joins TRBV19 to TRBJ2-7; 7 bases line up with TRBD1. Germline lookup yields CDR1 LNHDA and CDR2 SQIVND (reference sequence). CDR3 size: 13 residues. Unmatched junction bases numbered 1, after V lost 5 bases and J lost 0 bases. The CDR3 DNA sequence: TGTGCCAGTAGTCAGGGGGACTCCTACGAGCAGTACTTC. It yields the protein CASSQGDSYEQYF.

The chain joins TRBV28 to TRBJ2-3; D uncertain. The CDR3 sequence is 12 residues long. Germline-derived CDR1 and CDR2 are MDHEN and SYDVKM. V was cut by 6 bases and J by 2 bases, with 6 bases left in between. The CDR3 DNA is TGTGCCAGCAGGGACCCCACAGATACGCAGTATTTT. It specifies CASRDPTDTQYF.

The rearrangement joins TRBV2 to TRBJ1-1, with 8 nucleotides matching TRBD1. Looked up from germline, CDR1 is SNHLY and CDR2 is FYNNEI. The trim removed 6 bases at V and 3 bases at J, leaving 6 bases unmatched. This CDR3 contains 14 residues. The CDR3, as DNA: TGTGCCAGCAGCAGAGACAGGGGAGACACTGAAGCTTTCTTT. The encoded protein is CASSRDRGDTEAFF.